This T cell receptor beta chain was observed in a study of blood T cell repertoires in COVID-19. About the research overall: Whether acute or convalescent, the COVID-19 samples came from the United States, Italy and Spain. Sources were T cells, B-cell-depleted T cells, or PBMCs; the material itself was cDNA or gDNA.

Germline values: CDR1 SNHLY, CDR2 FYNNEI. Losses at the gene ends were 7 bases for V and 6 bases for J; bases not matched to a gene: 10. The CDR3 runs 14 residues. How the authors handled the data: Counts of nucleated cells, estimated from reference gene primer amplification, were obtained. Profiled with immunoSEQ multiplex PCR; TCRdb holds only in-frame clones, not every one. That table furnishes V, J and clone size, whereas the DNA furnished D and trimming. This repertoire shows approximately 230,000 clones, roughly nine tenths found once; its top ten account for roughly 6.3%. The sequenced sample consisted of PBMCs or T cells enriched from blood (not recorded which). The receptor comes from a woman in her thirties with acute COVID-19. The chain couples TRBV2 to TRBJ1-1; 8 bases agree with TRBD1. For the CDR3, the DNA is TGTGCCAGCACCTCCGAGGACAGGGTATCTGAAGCTTTCTTT. It translates to CASTSEDRVSEAFF.